Sequencing of this TCR beta chain was carried out in a study of blood T cell repertoires in COVID-19. How the authors handled the data: Amplification from reference gene primers served as the basis for estimated nucleated cell counts. Clones were read by immunoSEQ multiplex PCR, and TCRdb kept only the in-frame ones, dropping some. V, J and clone size are those of that table, while D and trimming were read from the DNA. In the table there are roughly 180,000 clones, 81% of which are singletons. This clonotype originated in a woman in her thirties or forties with COVID-19, enrolled during active disease. Material for sequencing was peripheral blood.

The CDR3 loop reads CASSPIQATEAFF. In nucleotides, the CDR3 is TGTGCCAGCAGCCCAATACAGGCTACTGAAGCTTTCTTT. J is TRBJ1-1 and V is TRBV7-9; D perhaps matches TRBD1 (5 bases). Per germline, CDR1 SEHNR and CDR2 FQNEAQ (reference sequence). The V and J ends lost 5 bases and 5 bases respectively, with 12 bases between them. The CDR3 contains 13 residues.